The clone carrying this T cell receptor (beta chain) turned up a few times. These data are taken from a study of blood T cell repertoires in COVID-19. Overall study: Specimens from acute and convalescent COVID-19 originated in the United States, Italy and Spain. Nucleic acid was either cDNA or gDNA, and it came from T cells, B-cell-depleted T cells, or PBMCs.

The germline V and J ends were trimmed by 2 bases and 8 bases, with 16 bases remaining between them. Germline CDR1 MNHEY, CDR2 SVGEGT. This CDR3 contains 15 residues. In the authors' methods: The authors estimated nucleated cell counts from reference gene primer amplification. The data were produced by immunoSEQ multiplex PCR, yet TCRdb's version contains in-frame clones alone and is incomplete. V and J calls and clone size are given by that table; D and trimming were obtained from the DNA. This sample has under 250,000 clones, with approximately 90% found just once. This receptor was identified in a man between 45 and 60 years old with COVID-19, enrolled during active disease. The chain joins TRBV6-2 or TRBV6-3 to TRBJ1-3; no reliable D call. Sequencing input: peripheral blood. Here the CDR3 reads CASSYDRRGLDTIYF. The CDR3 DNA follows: TGTGCCAGCAGTTACGATCGTCGCGGGCTGGACACCATATATTTT.